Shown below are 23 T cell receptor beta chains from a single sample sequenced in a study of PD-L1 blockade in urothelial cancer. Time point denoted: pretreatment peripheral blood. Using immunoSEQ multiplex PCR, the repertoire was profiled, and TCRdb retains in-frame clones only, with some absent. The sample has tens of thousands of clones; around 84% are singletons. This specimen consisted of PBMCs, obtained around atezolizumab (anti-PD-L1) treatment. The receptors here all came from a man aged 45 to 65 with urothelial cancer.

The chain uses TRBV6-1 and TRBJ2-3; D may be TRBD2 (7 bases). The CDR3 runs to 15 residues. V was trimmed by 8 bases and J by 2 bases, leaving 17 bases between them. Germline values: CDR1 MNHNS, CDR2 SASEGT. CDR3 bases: TGTGCCAGCCAGGGGACTACAATTCTCACAGATACGCAGTATTTT. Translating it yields CASQGTTILTDTQYF.

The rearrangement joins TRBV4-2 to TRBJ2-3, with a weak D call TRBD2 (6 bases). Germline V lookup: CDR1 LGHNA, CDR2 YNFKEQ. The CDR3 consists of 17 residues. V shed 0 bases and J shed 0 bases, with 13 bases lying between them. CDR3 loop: CASSQDRAGYSTDTQYF. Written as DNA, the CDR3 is TGTGCCAGCAGCCAAGATAGGGCGGGGTATAGCACAGATACGCAGTATTTT.

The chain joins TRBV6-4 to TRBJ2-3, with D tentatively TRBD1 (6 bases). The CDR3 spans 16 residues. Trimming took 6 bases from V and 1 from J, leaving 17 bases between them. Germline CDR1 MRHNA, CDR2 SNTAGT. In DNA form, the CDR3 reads TGTGCCAGCAGCCCTCTTACGGCAGGGGGCACAGATACGCAGTATTTT. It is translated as CASSPLTAGGTDTQYF.

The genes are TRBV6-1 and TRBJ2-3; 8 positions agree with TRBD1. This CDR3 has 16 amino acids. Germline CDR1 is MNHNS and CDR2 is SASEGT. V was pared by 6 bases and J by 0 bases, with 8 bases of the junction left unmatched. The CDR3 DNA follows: TGTGCCAGCAGAGAACTGACAGGGGCGAGCACAGATACGCAGTATTTT. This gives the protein CASRELTGASTDTQYF.

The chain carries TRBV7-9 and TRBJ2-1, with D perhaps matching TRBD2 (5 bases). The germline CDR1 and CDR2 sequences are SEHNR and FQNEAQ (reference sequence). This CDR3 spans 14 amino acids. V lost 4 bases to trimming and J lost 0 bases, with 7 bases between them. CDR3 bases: TGTGCCAGCAGCTCGGGGAGCTCCTACAATGAGCAGTTCTTC. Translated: CASSSGSSYNEQFF.

The CDR3 loop is CASRRENNEQFF. The CDR3 DNA follows: TGTGCCAGCAGACGCGAAAACAATGAGCAGTTCTTC. The chain employs TRBV6-5 and TRBJ2-1; D gene uncertain. This CDR3 is 12 amino acids long. Trimming pared 6 bases from V and 5 bases from J, leaving 8 bases between. Germline lookup yields CDR1 MNHEY and CDR2 SVGAGI.

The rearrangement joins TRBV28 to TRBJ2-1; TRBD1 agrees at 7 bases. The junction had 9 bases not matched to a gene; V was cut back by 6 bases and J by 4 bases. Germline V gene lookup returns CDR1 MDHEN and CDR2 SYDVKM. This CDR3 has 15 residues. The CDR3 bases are TGTGCCAGCAGACCGGGGCAGGGGGAATACAATGAGCAGTTCTTC. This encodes CASRPGQGEYNEQFF.

This CDR3 is CASSPGTGIFGEQYF. In DNA, the CDR3 is TGTGCCAGCAGTCCCGGGACAGGGATATTCGGCGAGCAGTACTTC. The J gene is TRBJ2-7, the V gene TRBV6-6, with 9 bases aligning to TRBD1. The CDR3 is 15 residues long. Germline trimming cut 5 bases from V and 6 bases from J; bases unmatched to any gene: 11. The germline V gene has CDR1 MNHNY and CDR2 SVGAGI (reference sequence).

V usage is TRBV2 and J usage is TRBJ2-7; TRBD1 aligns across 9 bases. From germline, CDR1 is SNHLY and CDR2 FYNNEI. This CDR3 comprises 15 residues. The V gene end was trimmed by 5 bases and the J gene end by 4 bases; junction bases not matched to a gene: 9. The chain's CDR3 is CASSWKGQGTYEQYF. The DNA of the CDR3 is TGTGCCAGCAGTTGGAAAGGACAGGGGACGTACGAGCAGTACTTC. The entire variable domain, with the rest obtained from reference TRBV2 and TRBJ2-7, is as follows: EPEVTQTPSHQVTQMGQEVILRCVPISNHLYFYWYRQILGQKVEFLVSFYNNEISEKSEIFDDQFSVERPDGSNFTLKIRSTKLEDSAMYFCASSWKGQGTYEQYFGPGTRLTVT.

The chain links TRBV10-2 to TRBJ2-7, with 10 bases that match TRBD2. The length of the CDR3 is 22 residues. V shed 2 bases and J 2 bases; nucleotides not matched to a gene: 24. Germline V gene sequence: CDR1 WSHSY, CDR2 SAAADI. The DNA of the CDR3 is TGCGCCAGCAGTGAGCCCCCCGGCCGTCGCCTAGCGGGAGCCTTACTTGCCTACGAGCAGTACTTC. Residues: CASSEPPGRRLAGALLAYEQYF.

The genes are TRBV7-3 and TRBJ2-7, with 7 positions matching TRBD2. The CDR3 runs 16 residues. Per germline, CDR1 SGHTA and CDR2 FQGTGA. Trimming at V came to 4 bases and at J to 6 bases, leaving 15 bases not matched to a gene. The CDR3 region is CASSSSGGSDRSEQYF. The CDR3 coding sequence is TGTGCCAGCAGCTCGTCGGGGGGTTCCGATCGCAGCGAGCAGTACTTC.

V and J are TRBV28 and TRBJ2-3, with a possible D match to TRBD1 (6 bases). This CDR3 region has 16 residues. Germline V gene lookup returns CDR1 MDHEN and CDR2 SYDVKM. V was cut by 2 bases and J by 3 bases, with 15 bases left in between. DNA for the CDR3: TGTGCCAGCAGTTTAGACGGGGCCCAGGGGACAGATACGCAGTATTTT. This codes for CASSLDGAQGTDTQYF. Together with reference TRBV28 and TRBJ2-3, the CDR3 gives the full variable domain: DVKVTQSSRYLVKRTGEKVFLECVQDMDHENMFWYRQDPGLGLRLIYFSYDVKMKEKGDIPEGYSVSREKKERFSLILESASTNQTSMYLCASSLDGAQGTDTQYFGPGTRLTVL.

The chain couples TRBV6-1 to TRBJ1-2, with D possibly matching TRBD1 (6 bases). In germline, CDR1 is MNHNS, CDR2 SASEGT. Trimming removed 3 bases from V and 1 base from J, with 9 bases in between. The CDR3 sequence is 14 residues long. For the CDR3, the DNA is TGTGCCAGCAGTGAGGGGACACTTAACTATGGCTACACCTTC. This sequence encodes CASSEGTLNYGYTF.

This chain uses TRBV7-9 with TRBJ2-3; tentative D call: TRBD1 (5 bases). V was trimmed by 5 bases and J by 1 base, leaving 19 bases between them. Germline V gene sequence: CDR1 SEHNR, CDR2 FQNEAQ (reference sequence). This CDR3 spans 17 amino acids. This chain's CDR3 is CASSATGGAPRTDTQYF. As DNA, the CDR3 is TGTGCCAGCAGCGCAACTGGTGGGGCCCCCCGCACAGATACGCAGTATTTT.

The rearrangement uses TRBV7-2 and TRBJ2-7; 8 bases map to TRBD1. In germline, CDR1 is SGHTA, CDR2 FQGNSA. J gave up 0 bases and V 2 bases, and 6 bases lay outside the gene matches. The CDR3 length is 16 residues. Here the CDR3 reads CASSLPTGTGSYEQYF. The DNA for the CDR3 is TGTGCCAGCAGCTTACCTACCGGGACAGGCTCCTACGAGCAGTACTTC.

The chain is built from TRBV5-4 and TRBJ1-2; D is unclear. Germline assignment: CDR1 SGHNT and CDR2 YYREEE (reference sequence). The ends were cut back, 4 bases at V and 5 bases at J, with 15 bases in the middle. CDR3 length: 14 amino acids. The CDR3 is CASSPATRFYGYTF. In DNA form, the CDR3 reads TGTGCCAGCAGCCCTGCGACAAGGTTTTATGGCTACACCTTC.

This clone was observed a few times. The CDR3 coding sequence is TGTGCCAGCAGTTTCCGACAGGCAACAAGATACGAGCAGTACTTC. Protein sequence: CASSFRQATRYEQYF. J is TRBJ2-7 and V is TRBV6-1; maybe TRBD1 (6 bases). CDR3 size: 15 residues. Per germline, CDR1 MNHNS and CDR2 SASEGT. The V gene lost 5 bases and the J gene lost 4 bases, with 18 bases spanning the gap.

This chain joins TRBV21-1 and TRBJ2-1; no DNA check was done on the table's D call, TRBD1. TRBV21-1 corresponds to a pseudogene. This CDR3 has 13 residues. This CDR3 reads CASIRGVGNEQFF. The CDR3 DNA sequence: TGTGCCAGCATCAGGGGGGTCGGAAATGAGCAGTTCTTC.

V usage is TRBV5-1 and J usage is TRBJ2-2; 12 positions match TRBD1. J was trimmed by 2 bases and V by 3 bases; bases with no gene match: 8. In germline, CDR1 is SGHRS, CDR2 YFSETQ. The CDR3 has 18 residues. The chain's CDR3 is CASSSGGQGALNTGELFF. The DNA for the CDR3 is TGCGCCAGCAGCTCAGGGGGACAGGGGGCACTAAACACCGGGGAGCTGTTTTTT.

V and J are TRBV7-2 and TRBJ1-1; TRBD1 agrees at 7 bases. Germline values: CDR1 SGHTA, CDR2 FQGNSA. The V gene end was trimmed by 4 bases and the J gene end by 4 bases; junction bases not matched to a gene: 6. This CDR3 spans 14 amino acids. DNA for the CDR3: TGTGCCAGCAGCTACGACAGGGTGCTCACTGAAGCTTTCTTT. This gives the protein CASSYDRVLTEAFF.

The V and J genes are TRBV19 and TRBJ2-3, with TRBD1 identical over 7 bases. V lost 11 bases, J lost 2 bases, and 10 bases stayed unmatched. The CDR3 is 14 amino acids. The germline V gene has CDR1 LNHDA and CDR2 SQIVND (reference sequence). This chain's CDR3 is CAASTGFVTDTQYF. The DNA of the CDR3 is TGTGCCGCCTCGACAGGGTTCGTCACAGATACGCAGTATTTT.

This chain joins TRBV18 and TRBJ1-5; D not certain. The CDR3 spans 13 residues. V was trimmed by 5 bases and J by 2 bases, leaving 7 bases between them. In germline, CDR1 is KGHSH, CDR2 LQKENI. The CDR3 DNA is TGTGCCAGCTCAGGTCGGGGCAATCAGCCCCAGCATTTT. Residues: CASSGRGNQPQHF.

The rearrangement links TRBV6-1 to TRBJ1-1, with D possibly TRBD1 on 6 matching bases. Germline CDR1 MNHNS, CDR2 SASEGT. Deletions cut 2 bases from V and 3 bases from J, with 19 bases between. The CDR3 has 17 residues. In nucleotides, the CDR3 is TGTGCCAGCAGTGAATTGGGGGTCGTACAGGGAGACACTGAAGCTTTCTTT. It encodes CASSELGVVQGDTEAFF.